The sequence of this TCR beta chain was determined in a study of chemoradiotherapy in HPV16-positive cancers. About the research overall: Candidate HPV-specific clones and shared TCR motifs came from a couple of HPV16-positive patients.

To note about this clone: As yet, its antigen is unknown.

Over chemoradiotherapy, repertoires were sampled more than once. Looked up from germline, CDR1 is SNHLY and CDR2 is FYNNEI. The V and J ends lost 10 bases and 2 bases, in that order; junction bases with no gene match: 5. CDR3 length equals 14 residues. Regarding the study as a whole: HPV-responsive T-cell expansion during chemoradiotherapy was linked to improved recurrence-free survival in HPV16-positive patients.

The repertoire was sequenced with immunoSEQ multiplex PCR; TCRdb's copy has only in-frame clones and lacks some. The sample shows approximately 27,000 clones, over 65% of them seen only once. This TCR came from a human donor with HPV-associated anogenital cancer. The chain has TRBV2 and TRBJ1-2; 12 bases are a match to TRBD1. Sequencing used blood, obtained from a patient who underwent chemoradiotherapy. The CDR3 here is CATSGTGGNYGYTF. CDR3 coding DNA: TGTGCCACTTCCGGGACAGGGGGCAACTATGGCTACACCTTC.